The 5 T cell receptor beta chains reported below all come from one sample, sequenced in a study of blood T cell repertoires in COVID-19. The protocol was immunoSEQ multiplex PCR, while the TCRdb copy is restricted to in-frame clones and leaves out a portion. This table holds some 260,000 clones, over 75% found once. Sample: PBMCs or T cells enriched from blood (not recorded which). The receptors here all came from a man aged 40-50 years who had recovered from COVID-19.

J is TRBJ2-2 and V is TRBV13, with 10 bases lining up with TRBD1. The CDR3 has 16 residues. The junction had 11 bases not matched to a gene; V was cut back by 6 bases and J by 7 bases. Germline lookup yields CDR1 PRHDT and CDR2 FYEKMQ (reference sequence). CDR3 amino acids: CASRRRTGGGVGELFF. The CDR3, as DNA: TGTGCCAGCAGGCGGCGGACAGGGGGAGGCGTCGGGGAGCTGTTTTTT.

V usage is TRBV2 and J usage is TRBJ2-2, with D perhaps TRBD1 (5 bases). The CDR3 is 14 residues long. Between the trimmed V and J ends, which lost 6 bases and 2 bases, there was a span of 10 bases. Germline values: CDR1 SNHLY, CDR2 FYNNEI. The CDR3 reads CASRLGVNTGELFF. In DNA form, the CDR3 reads TGTGCCAGCAGGCTAGGGGTAAACACCGGGGAGCTGTTTTTT.

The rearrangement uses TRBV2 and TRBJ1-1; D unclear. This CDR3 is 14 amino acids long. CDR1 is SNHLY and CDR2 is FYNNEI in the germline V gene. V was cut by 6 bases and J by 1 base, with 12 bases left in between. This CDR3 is CASRMFRENTEAFF. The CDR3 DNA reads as TGTGCCAGCAGGATGTTTCGGGAGAACACTGAAGCTTTCTTT.

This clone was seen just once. This CDR3 reads CSVVWWSSYNEQFF. The DNA for the CDR3 is TGCAGCGTTGTGTGGTGGAGCTCCTACAATGAGCAGTTCTTC. The rearrangement uses TRBV29-1 and TRBJ2-1; D gene unclear. This CDR3 spans 14 amino acids. Germline lookup yields CDR1 SQVTM and CDR2 ANQGSEA. V was shortened by 4 bases and J by 0 bases, with 10 bases between the two germline ends.

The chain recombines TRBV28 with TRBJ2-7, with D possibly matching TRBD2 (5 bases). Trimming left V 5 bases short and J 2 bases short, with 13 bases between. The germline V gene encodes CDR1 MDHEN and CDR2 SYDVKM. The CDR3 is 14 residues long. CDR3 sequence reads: CASSTPGTPYEQYF. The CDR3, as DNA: TGTGCCAGCAGTACACCGGGAACCCCCTACGAGCAGTACTTC.